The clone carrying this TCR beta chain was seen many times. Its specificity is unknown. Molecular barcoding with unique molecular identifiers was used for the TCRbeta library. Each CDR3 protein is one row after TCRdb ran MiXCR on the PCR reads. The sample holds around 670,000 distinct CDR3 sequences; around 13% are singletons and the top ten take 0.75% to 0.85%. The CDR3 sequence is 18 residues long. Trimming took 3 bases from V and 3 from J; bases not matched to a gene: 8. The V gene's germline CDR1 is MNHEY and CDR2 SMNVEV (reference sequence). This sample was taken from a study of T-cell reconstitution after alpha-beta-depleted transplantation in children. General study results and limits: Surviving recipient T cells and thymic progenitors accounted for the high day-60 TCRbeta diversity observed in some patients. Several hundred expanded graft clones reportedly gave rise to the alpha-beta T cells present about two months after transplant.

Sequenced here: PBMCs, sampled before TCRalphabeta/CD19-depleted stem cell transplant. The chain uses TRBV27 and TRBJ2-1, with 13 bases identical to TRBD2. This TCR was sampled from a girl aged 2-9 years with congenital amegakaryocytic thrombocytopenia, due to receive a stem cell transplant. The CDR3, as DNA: TGTGCCAGCAGTTTCTGGACTAGCGGGAGTAGGGACTACAATGAGCAGTTCTTC. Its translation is CASSFWTSGSRDYNEQFF.